The 29 T cell receptor beta chains below all came from one sample that was sequenced in a study of shared clonotypes between healthy human individuals. TCRdb's table, derived via immunoSEQ multiplex PCR, lists solely in-frame clones and lacks some. The sample contains about 2 million clones, approximately 95% of which appear only once. CD45RO negativity and positive selection for CCR7 defined naive CD8 cells, a population that excluded terminally differentiated effector memory CD45RA+ cells. Source material: naive CD8+ T cells sorted from blood. Receptors originate from a man aged 18 to 29 in good health.

The chain combines TRBV25-1 with TRBJ2-7; 8 bases fit TRBD1. CDR1 MGHDK and CDR2 SYGVNS come from the germline V gene. The CDR3 length is 14 residues. The junction had 4 bases not matched to a gene; V was cut back by 3 bases and J by 3 bases. DNA of the CDR3: TGTGCCAGCAGTGAGGCCGGGACAGGCTACGAGCAGTACTTC. It specifies CASSEAGTGYEQYF.

This chain joins TRBV6-5 and TRBJ1-2, with D uncertain. CDR3 length equals 14 residues. Germline assignment: CDR1 MNHEY and CDR2 SVGAGI. Trimming removed 5 bases from V and 5 bases from J, with 15 bases in between. The CDR3 loop reads CASSLGPNLYGYTF. The CDR3 bases are TGTGCCAGCAGTCTTGGGCCCAACCTATATGGCTACACCTTC.

The chain joins TRBV29-1 to TRBJ2-7; 9 positions match TRBD1. Germline CDR1 SQVTM, CDR2 ANQGSEA. The junction had 9 bases not matched to a gene; V was cut back by 8 bases and J by 4 bases. CDR3 length: 13 residues. CDR3 region: CSISPGQGYEQYF. The CDR3 DNA follows: TGCAGCATCTCGCCGGGACAGGGTTACGAGCAGTACTTC.

The V and J genes are TRBV5-6 and TRBJ2-5; 10 bases are shared with TRBD2. The CDR3 has 15 amino acids. Germline V CDR1 and CDR2: SGHDT, YYEEEE. J gave up 1 base and V 4 bases, and 4 bases lay outside the gene matches. The CDR3 bases are TGTGCCAGCAGCCCCAGGACTAGCGGCCAAGAGACCCAGTACTTC. Protein product: CASSPRTSGQETQYF. Drawing the rest from reference TRBV5-6 and TRBJ2-5, the complete variable domain is DAGVTQSPTHLIKTRGQQVTLRCSPKSGHDTVSWYQQALGQGPQFIFQYYEEEERQRGNFPDRFSGHQFPNYSSELNVNALLLGDSALYLCASSPRTSGQETQYFGPGTRLLVL.

The V call is TRBV11-2, the J call TRBJ2-1; perhaps TRBD2 as D (6 bases). V was pared by 0 bases and J by 6 bases, with 9 bases between. This CDR3 comprises 14 residues. Germline V gives CDR1 SGHAT, CDR2 FQNNGV. CDR3 region: CASSLERDSNEQFF. The CDR3 bases are TGTGCCAGCAGCTTAGAGCGGGATAGCAATGAGCAGTTCTTC.

This clone is a singleton in its sample. This rearrangement joins TRBV9 to TRBJ2-7; D is unclear. V was clipped by 4 bases and J by 5 bases, with 16 bases between them. CDR1 and CDR2 from the germline V gene are SGDLS and YYNGEE. This CDR3 has 14 residues. The CDR3 nucleotides read TGTGCCAGCAGCCCACTACTTACGGCCAACGAGCAGTACTTC. The encoded protein is CASSPLLTANEQYF. Looking up the rest from reference TRBV9 and TRBJ2-7 gives the full variable domain: DSGVTQTPKHLITATGQRVTLRCSPRSGDLSVYWYQQSLDQGLQFLIQYYNGEERAKGNILERFSAQQFPDLHSELNLSSLELGDSALYFCASSPLLTANEQYFGPGTRLTVT.

This chain uses TRBV7-2 with TRBJ2-7; 7 nucleotides line up with TRBD1. The CDR3 loop spans 12 amino acids. The ends lost 5 bases at V and 5 bases at J; junction bases unmatched: 3. Germline V gives CDR1 SGHTA, CDR2 FQGNSA. CDR3 nucleotides: TGTGCCAGCAGCACGACAGGGCACGAGCAGTACTTC. This translates into CASSTTGHEQYF.

The gene calls are TRBV7-9 and TRBJ2-7, with TRBD1 matching 8 bases. Germline lookup yields CDR1 SEHNR and CDR2 FQNEAQ (reference sequence). Trimming took 5 bases from V and 5 from J; bases not matched to a gene: 11. This CDR3 contains 15 residues. The CDR3 loop is CASSLMTGEWNEQYF. The CDR3, as DNA: TGTGCCAGCAGCCTTATGACAGGGGAGTGGAACGAGCAGTACTTC.

The genes are TRBV6-6 and TRBJ1-5; D remains ambiguous. The germline V and J ends were trimmed by 0 bases and 0 bases, with 9 bases remaining between them. This CDR3 spans 16 amino acids. CDR1 is MNHNY, CDR2 SVGAGI, per germline (reference sequence). The CDR3 sequence is CASSYSGYYSNQPQHF. The CDR3 nucleotides are TGTGCCAGCAGTTACTCGGGTTATTATAGCAATCAGCCCCAGCATTTT.

This sequence joins TRBV27 and TRBJ2-7; D is possibly TRBD1 (5 bases). Between the trimmed V and J ends, which lost 5 bases and 4 bases, there was a span of 15 bases. This CDR3 region has 14 residues. The germline V gene has CDR1 MNHEY and CDR2 SMNVEV (reference sequence). The CDR3 DNA sequence: TGTGCCAGCAGTCCCGCCGCAGGGAAGTACGAGCAGTACTTC. This gives the protein CASSPAAGKYEQYF.

The V and J genes are TRBV7-9 and TRBJ2-3; D uncertain. V lost 1 base and J 4 bases, leaving 9 bases between the germline ends. The germline V gene encodes CDR1 SEHNR and CDR2 FQNEAQ (reference sequence). The CDR3 contains 14 residues. The CDR3 region has the DNA TGTGCCAGCAGCTTAGAAGCGTTGCCAGATACGCAGTATTTT. Its protein product is CASSLEALPDTQYF.

This sequence joins TRBV5-8 and TRBJ2-2, with 7 bases aligning to TRBD1. The J segment lost 7 bases and the V segment lost 5 bases, leaving 11 bases of the junction unmatched. The CDR3 extends over 15 amino acids. Germline CDR1 reads SGHTS; CDR2 reads YDEGEE. CDR3 coding DNA: TGTGCCAGCAGACCTCTCACAGGGGATGGCGGGGAGCTGTTTTTT. Amino acid sequence: CASRPLTGDGGELFF. Complete variable domain (other parts from reference TRBV5-8 and TRBJ2-2): EAGVTQSPTHLIKTRGQQATLRCSPISGHTSVYWYQQALGLGLQFLLWYDEGEERNRGNFPPRFSGRQFPNYSSELNVNALELEDSALYLCASRPLTGDGGELFFGEGSRLTVL.

In the case of this clone: The sample carries other DNA sequences with the same CDR3. The chain employs TRBV7-9 and TRBJ1-6; perhaps TRBD1 as D (5 bases). Trimming removed 3 bases at V and 10 bases at J, with 10 bases between. Germline loops: CDR1 SEHNR, CDR2 FQNEAQ (reference sequence). The CDR3 covers 13 residues. The CDR3 protein is CASSLGGVSPLHF. The CDR3, as DNA: TGTGCCAGCAGCTTGGGGGGAGTCTCACCCCTCCACTTT.

About this clone: The same CDR3 can be traced to other DNA sequences in this sample. V is TRBV9 and J is TRBJ2-3; D not resolved. V shed 0 bases and J shed 2 bases, with 7 bases lying between them. The CDR3 is made up of 14 amino acids. Germline lookup yields CDR1 SGDLS and CDR2 YYNGEE. The chain's CDR3 is CASSVDGDTDTQYF. The CDR3 DNA follows: TGTGCCAGCAGCGTAGATGGTGACACAGATACGCAGTATTTT.

The chain joins TRBV7-9 to TRBJ2-2; 7 bases map to TRBD2. The germline CDR1 and CDR2 sequences are SEHNR and FQNEAQ (reference sequence). The CDR3 contains 14 residues. V lost 4 bases to trimming and J lost 4 bases; unmatched junction nucleotides: 3. The CDR3 protein is CASSSGGGTGELFF. The CDR3 DNA follows: TGTGCCAGCAGCTCTGGCGGGGGCACCGGGGAGCTGTTTTTT.

CDR3 in amino acids: CASSSEGGTEAFF. For the CDR3, the DNA is TGTGCCAGCAGCTCGGAGGGGGGCACTGAAGCTTTCTTT. V is TRBV5-6 and J is TRBJ1-1, with D perhaps TRBD1 (6 bases). The germline V gene encodes CDR1 SGHDT and CDR2 YYEEEE. V lost 3 bases and J lost 4, with 10 bases in between. The CDR3 consists of 13 residues.

The gene calls are TRBV4-1 and TRBJ1-5; 7 bases line up with TRBD1. The CDR3 has 14 amino acids. Trimming took 0 bases from V and 9 from J; bases not matched to a gene: 5. Germline CDR1 is MGHRA and CDR2 is YSYEKL. The CDR3 loop reads CASSQDRAGGPQHF. The CDR3 DNA reads as TGCGCCAGCAGCCAAGATAGAGCAGGGGGGCCCCAGCATTTT.

The chain recombines TRBV7-8 with TRBJ1-1; D is perhaps TRBD1 (5 bases). The CDR3 consists of 14 residues. The germline CDR1 and CDR2 sequences are SGHVS and FQNEAQ. V was clipped by 7 bases and J by 1 base, with 13 bases between them. This chain's CDR3 is CASTSVGGNTEAFF. CDR3 DNA sequence: TGTGCCAGCACCTCGGTCGGGGGGAACACTGAAGCTTTCTTT.

The rearrangement links TRBV23-1 to TRBJ2-5, with unresolved D. TRBV23-1 belongs to the ORF category, with a function that is uncertain. This CDR3 contains 16 residues. V shed 0 bases and J shed 2 bases, with 13 bases lying between them. The CDR3 is CASSQSSPRRQETQYF. Written as DNA, the CDR3 is TGCGCCAGCAGTCAATCGTCCCCCCGTCGGCAAGAGACCCAGTACTTC.

Only one count was recorded for this clone. The J gene is TRBJ2-7, the V gene TRBV27, with D tentatively TRBD2 (7 bases). This CDR3 is built from 13 residues. V lost 5 bases, J lost 3 bases, and 11 bases lay in between. The V gene's germline CDR1 is MNHEY and CDR2 SMNVEV (reference sequence). DNA for the CDR3: TGTGCCAGCAGTGCCGGGGGGCTCTACGAGCAGTACTTC. Translating it yields CASSAGGLYEQYF.

A note on this clone: This CDR3 is also generated by other DNA sequences in the sample. The chain is built from TRBV7-9 and TRBJ2-1; D not certain. The germline CDR1 and CDR2 sequences are SEHNR and FQNEAQ (reference sequence). The CDR3 spans 13 residues. V was shortened by 1 base and J by 3 bases, with 4 bases between the two germline ends. In nucleotides, the CDR3 is TGTGCCAGCAGCTTAGGCAACTACAATGAGCAGTTCTTC. Protein: CASSLGNYNEQFF.

The chain recombines TRBV4-1 with TRBJ2-7; D is perhaps TRBD1 (5 bases). The V end was cut by 4 bases, the J end by 1 base, with 14 bases between. This CDR3 region has 15 residues. The germline V gene encodes CDR1 MGHRA and CDR2 YSYEKL. The CDR3 spells CASSLRDSPSYEQYF. The CDR3 DNA reads TGCGCCAGCAGCCTCCGAGACAGTCCTTCCTACGAGCAGTACTTC.

As for this clone: The same CDR3 arises from other DNA sequences in this sample as well. The chain joins TRBV4-1 to TRBJ2-2; no clear D. The V end lost 5 bases, the J end lost 5 bases, and 3 bases lay between the germline ends. CDR1 MGHRA and CDR2 YSYEKL come from the germline V gene. The CDR3 has 11 residues. Here the CDR3 DNA reads TGCGCCAGCAGCAAAACCGGGGAGCTGTTTTTT. Translating it yields CASSKTGELFF.

The chain is built from TRBV5-6 and TRBJ2-6; D gene uncertain. The V gene lost 1 base and the J gene lost 1 base, with 6 bases spanning the gap. Germline V gene data show CDR1 as SGHDT and CDR2 as YYEEEE. This CDR3 is 15 amino acids long. CDR3: CASSLSRSGANVLTF. DNA of the CDR3: TGTGCCAGCAGCTTGAGCCGATCTGGGGCCAACGTCCTGACTTTC.

The rearrangement joins TRBV5-7 to TRBJ2-1, with 10 bases lining up with TRBD2. TRBV5-7 qualifies as an ORF whose function is uncertain. With 0 bases clipped from V and 4 bases from J, the junction kept 13 bases outside the gene matches. This CDR3 region has 19 residues. The CDR3 DNA reads as TGTGCCAGCAGCTTGGAGGTAGCGGGGGGCCCACTTCTGTACAATGAGCAGTTCTTC. Translation gives CASSLEVAGGPLLYNEQFF.

J is TRBJ2-7 and V is TRBV7-9, with TRBD1 identical over 8 bases. The CDR3 consists of 17 residues. The trim removed 5 bases at V and 3 bases at J, leaving 15 bases unmatched. Germline values: CDR1 SEHNR, CDR2 FQNEAQ (reference sequence). CDR3: CASSIGGQGPVIYEQYF. CDR3 DNA: TGTGCCAGCAGCATAGGCGGACAGGGACCCGTGATCTACGAGCAGTACTTC.

This chain uses TRBV28 with TRBJ1-1, with D unresolved. Trimming shortened V by 7 bases and J by 4 bases, and 13 bases separated the two germline ends. Per germline, CDR1 MDHEN and CDR2 SYDVKM. The CDR3 is 13 residues long. In DNA, the CDR3 is TGTGCCAGCACCCTGGGAGGTGCCACTGAAGCTTTCTTT. Residues: CASTLGGATEAFF.

The chain combines TRBV28 with TRBJ2-1, with a weak D call TRBD2 (6 bases). The CDR3 has 15 residues. Per germline, CDR1 MDHEN and CDR2 SYDVKM. V lost 2 bases and J 3 bases, leaving 11 bases between the germline ends. DNA for the CDR3: TGTGCCAGCAGTTTAACCATCGGGGGCTACAATGAGCAGTTCTTC. This gives the protein CASSLTIGGYNEQFF.

The chain is built from TRBV7-8 and TRBJ1-1, with TRBD1 matching over 9 bases. V dropped 2 bases and J dropped 4; count of bases not matched to a gene: 5. The CDR3 contains 15 residues. Germline CDR1 is SGHVS and CDR2 is FQNEAQ. The CDR3 coding sequence is TGTGCCAGCAGCTTACCGGGACAGGGAAGCACTGAAGCTTTCTTT. It encodes CASSLPGQGSTEAFF.